Below, 18 T cell receptor beta chains from the same sample are listed, as sequenced in a study of blood T cell repertoires in COVID-19. Method: immunoSEQ multiplex PCR; TCRdb's copy keeps in-frame clones and lacks some. The table lists about 270,000 clones, 70% to 90% of them singletons. The material sequenced was PBMCs or T cells enriched from blood (not recorded which). The receptors were gathered from a young woman with acute COVID-19.

A few counts support this clone. V is TRBV30 and J is TRBJ1-4, with 10 nucleotides matching TRBD1. This CDR3 has 14 amino acids. Germline V lookup: CDR1 GTSNPN, CDR2 SVGIG (reference sequence). V lost 4 bases and J lost 5; bases outside the gene matches: 4. CDR3 in DNA: TGTGCCTGGACCCCGGGACAGGGGAATGAAAAACTGTTTTTT. Protein sequence: CAWTPGQGNEKLFF.

This clone was observed a single time. The chain is built from TRBV5-1 and TRBJ2-7, with TRBD1 matching over 8 bases. The CDR3 has 16 residues. Germline CDR1 reads SGHRS; CDR2 reads YFSETQ. J lost 5 bases, V lost 5 bases, and 15 bases had no gene match. CDR3 coding DNA: TGCGCCAGCAGTACCCAGACAGGGGATAGGATGGACGAGCAGTACTTC. It codes for CASSTQTGDRMDEQYF.

The genes are TRBV29-1 and TRBJ1-2, with D unclear. This CDR3 has 15 amino acids. Germline V gene sequence: CDR1 SQVTM, CDR2 ANQGSEA. Trimming cost V 5 bases and J 2 bases, with 18 bases left between them. DNA for the CDR3: TGCAGCGTTAGTCCCCCTAGTGGTGAAAACTATGGCTACACCTTC. Translated: CSVSPPSGENYGYTF.

This clone has just one count. This rearrangement joins TRBV6-5 to TRBJ2-5, with TRBD2 as a possible D gene (5 bases). Between the trimmed V and J ends, which lost 10 bases and 4 bases, there was a span of 13 bases. CDR3 length: 12 residues. Germline V gives CDR1 MNHEY, CDR2 SVGAGI. The CDR3 sequence: CATRPSGETQYF. The CDR3 bases are TGTGCCACTCGACCCAGCGGAGAGACCCAGTACTTC.

This chain connects TRBV10-3 to TRBJ2-1; 11 bases are a match to TRBD2. Germline trimming cut 6 bases from V and 2 bases from J; bases unmatched to any gene: 6. The CDR3 contains 16 residues. Per germline, CDR1 ENHRY and CDR2 SYGVKD. CDR3 nucleotides: TGTGCCATCAGCGCGACTAGCGGGATCGCCTACAATGAGCAGTTCTTC. This gives the protein CAISATSGIAYNEQFF.

This clone has just one count. The J gene is TRBJ2-7, the V gene TRBV27; TRBD2 agrees at 12 bases. Germline CDR1 MNHEY, CDR2 SMNVEV (reference sequence). Losses at the gene ends were 5 bases for V and 7 bases for J; bases not matched to a gene: 12. The CDR3 sequence is 16 residues long. In nucleotides, the CDR3 is TGTGCCAGCAGTCCAGGACTAGCGGGATGGGGATTGGAGCAGTACTTC. Residues: CASSPGLAGWGLEQYF.

This chain links TRBV28 with TRBJ1-1; D might be TRBD1 (5 bases). Germline CDR1 and CDR2: MDHEN and SYDVKM. This CDR3 comprises 12 residues. Deletions cut 2 bases from V and 6 bases from J, with 7 bases between. DNA of the CDR3: TGTGCCAGCAGTTTACAGGGCCCTGAAGCTTTCTTT. This sequence encodes CASSLQGPEAFF.

The CDR3 region is CATLTGARNEQFF. The CDR3 nucleotides are TGTGCCACCCTAACGGGAGCAAGGAATGAGCAGTTCTTC. This chain joins TRBV2 and TRBJ2-1, with D possibly being TRBD2 (6 bases). This CDR3 is 13 amino acids long. Looked up from germline, CDR1 is SNHLY and CDR2 is FYNNEI. V dropped 10 bases and J dropped 7 bases, with 17 bases sitting between them.

This sequence joins TRBV27 and TRBJ1-1; no firm D call. Trimming removed 3 bases from V and 3 bases from J, with 11 bases in between. The CDR3 has 14 amino acids. The germline V gene has CDR1 MNHEY and CDR2 SMNVEV (reference sequence). In DNA form, the CDR3 reads TGTGCCAGCAGTTTGGGCAGGCTCTACACTGAAGCTTTCTTT. Translation: CASSLGRLYTEAFF.

The chain couples TRBV27 to TRBJ1-5, with 7 bases matching TRBD1. The CDR3 sequence is 15 residues long. The V gene end was trimmed by 5 bases and the J gene end by 2 bases; junction bases not matched to a gene: 6. Germline CDR1 is MNHEY and CDR2 is SMNVEV (reference sequence). The DNA for the CDR3 is TGTGCCAGCAGTCGACAGGGTATTCGCAATCAGCCCCAGCATTTT. It is translated as CASSRQGIRNQPQHF.

This rearrangement joins TRBV9 to TRBJ2-7; D is ambiguous. The V end was cut by 0 bases, the J end by 4 bases, with 14 bases between. Germline CDR1 reads SGDLS; CDR2 reads YYNGEE. The CDR3 consists of 15 residues. CDR3 sequence: CASSVEHHPRYEQYF. DNA of the CDR3: TGTGCCAGCAGCGTAGAACACCACCCCAGGTACGAGCAGTACTTC.

This chain links TRBV7-2 with TRBJ2-1; a possible D gene is TRBD2 (5 bases). The CDR3 contains 14 residues. Germline V lookup: CDR1 SGHTA, CDR2 FQGNSA. Trimming removed 3 bases from V and 7 bases from J, with 13 bases in between. The CDR3 spells CASSFGTSTNEQFF. CDR3 bases: TGTGCCAGCAGCTTCGGAACTAGTACAAATGAGCAGTTCTTC.

This rearrangement joins TRBV6-5 to TRBJ2-1; tentatively, D is TRBD2 (5 bases). V dropped 5 bases and J dropped 3 bases, with 14 bases sitting between them. CDR1 is MNHEY and CDR2 is SVGAGI in the germline V gene. The CDR3 loop spans 15 amino acids. The CDR3 here is CASSRPDGNYNEQFF. The CDR3 DNA reads as TGTGCCAGCAGTCGGCCGGACGGGAACTACAATGAGCAGTTCTTC.

This rearrangement joins TRBV5-8 to TRBJ2-7, with 10 nucleotides matching TRBD1. J lost 2 bases, V lost 4 bases, and 3 bases had no gene match. The CDR3 totals 14 residues. CDR1 and CDR2 from the germline V gene are SGHTS and YDEGEE. CDR3 region: CASSGDRGTYEQYF. Written as DNA, the CDR3 is TGTGCCAGCAGCGGGGACAGGGGTACCTACGAGCAGTACTTC.

The genes are TRBV28 and TRBJ1-1; a possible D gene is TRBD1 (6 bases). Looked up from germline, CDR1 is MDHEN and CDR2 is SYDVKM. This CDR3 has 15 residues. The V gene lost 5 bases and the J gene lost 0 bases, with 13 bases spanning the gap. The DNA of the CDR3 is TGTGCCAGCAGTCCTCGAGGGGGTATGAACACTGAAGCTTTCTTT. Protein sequence: CASSPRGGMNTEAFF.

This chain connects TRBV29-1 to TRBJ1-1, with D perhaps matching TRBD1 (6 bases). This CDR3 has 14 residues. Germline lookup yields CDR1 SQVTM and CDR2 ANQGSEA. Trimming pared 5 bases from V and 3 bases from J, leaving 16 bases between. In DNA form, the CDR3 reads TGCAGCGTTTACGCGCCAGGGGAGTACACTGAAGCTTTCTTT. As protein: CSVYAPGEYTEAFF.

This clone has just a few counts. Other DNA variants within this sample encode the same CDR3. V gene TRBV5-1 combines with J gene TRBJ2-2; D is undetermined. V was cut by 0 bases and J by 4 bases, with 10 bases left in between. The CDR3 length is 15 residues. Looked up from germline, CDR1 is SGHRS and CDR2 is YFSETQ. The CDR3 protein is CASSLAPGSTGELFF. For the CDR3, the DNA is TGCGCCAGCAGCTTGGCTCCCGGGTCCACCGGGGAGCTGTTTTTT. Variable domain in full (rest from reference TRBV5-1 and TRBJ2-2): KAGVTQTPRYLIKTRGQQVTLSCSPISGHRSVSWYQQTPGQGLQFLFEYFSETQRNKGNFPGRFSGRQFSNSRSEMNVSTLELGDSALYLCASSLAPGSTGELFFGEGSRLTVL.

Here the CDR3 reads CASSFLEDQPQHF. The CDR3 nucleotides are TGTGCCAGCAGCTTTCTGGAGGATCAGCCCCAGCATTTT. The V call is TRBV7-6, the J call TRBJ1-5; D unclear. V lost 3 bases to trimming and J lost 5 bases, with 8 bases between them. There are 13 residues in the CDR3. Germline lookup yields CDR1 SGHVS and CDR2 FNYEAQ.